These T cell receptor beta chains were read from a single sample in a study of blood T cell repertoires in COVID-19. Data came from immunoSEQ multiplex PCR; TCRdb stores just in-frame clones and leaves some out. The table lists about 270,000 clones, roughly 90% of them singletons. The sequenced sample was PBMCs or T cells enriched from blood (not recorded which). These receptors all come from a woman aged 40 to 55 with acute COVID-19. Each CDR3 is given with its conserved first and last residue. Each record gives: CDR3 DNA, CDR3 protein, D gene, J gene, clone size, V gene. The D gene is left open where the match is weak. The size entry is marked missing in some rows and otherwise reads once, few, many or a size class.

cdr3_nt: TGTGCCAGCAGGACAGGGGGAACTGAAGCTTTCTTT
cdr3_aa: CASRTGGTEAFF
d_call: TRBD1
j_call: TRBJ1-1
clone_size: -
v_call: TRBV12-3/TRBV12-4

cdr3_nt: TGTGCCAGCAGCTTAAAGGGTCCAGGGCGAGAGACCCAGTACTTC
cdr3_aa: CASSLKGPGRETQYF
d_call: -
j_call: TRBJ2-5
clone_size: -
v_call: TRBV7-3

cdr3_nt: TGTGCCAGCAGTGATCGGTTGAACTATGGCTACACCTTC
cdr3_aa: CASSDRLNYGYTF
d_call: -
j_call: TRBJ1-2
clone_size: once
v_call: TRBV6-1

cdr3_nt: TGTGCCAGCAGCTTGATCTCTGGGGCCTATGGCTACACCTTC
cdr3_aa: CASSLISGAYGYTF
d_call: -
j_call: TRBJ1-2
clone_size: -
v_call: TRBV5-4

cdr3_nt: TGTGCCAGCAGCCCTGGACAGGGCGCTAATGAAAAACTGTTTTTT
cdr3_aa: CASSPGQGANEKLFF
d_call: TRBD1
j_call: TRBJ1-4
clone_size: -
v_call: TRBV5-5

cdr3_nt: TGCGCCAGCAGCAACGGACAGGGGATGGGGTACGAGCAGTACTTC
cdr3_aa: CASSNGQGMGYEQYF
d_call: TRBD1
j_call: TRBJ2-7
clone_size: once
v_call: TRBV5-1

cdr3_nt: TGTGCCAGTAGCCAGACTTCCACAGATACGCAGTATTTT
cdr3_aa: CASSQTSTDTQYF
d_call: -
j_call: TRBJ2-3
clone_size: -
v_call: TRBV19

cdr3_nt: TGTGCCAGCAGCTTAGTCCCCATTTACACTGAAGCTTTCTTT
cdr3_aa: CASSLVPIYTEAFF
d_call: -
j_call: TRBJ1-1
clone_size: -
v_call: TRBV11-2

cdr3_nt: TGTGCCAGCAGCGGGACAGGGCTGATCTATGGCTACACCTTC
cdr3_aa: CASSGTGLIYGYTF
d_call: TRBD1
j_call: TRBJ1-2
clone_size: -
v_call: TRBV28

cdr3_nt: TGTGCCATCCCCGGGCCCCGACTAGCGGGCTCCTACGAGCAGTACTTC
cdr3_aa: CAIPGPRLAGSYEQYF
d_call: TRBD2
j_call: TRBJ2-7
clone_size: once
v_call: TRBV10-3

cdr3_nt: TGTGCCAGCAGCCAACCAGCGGGGTCCTTCGCCGGGGAGCTGTTTTTT
cdr3_aa: CASSQPAGSFAGELFF
d_call: TRBD2
j_call: TRBJ2-2
clone_size: once
v_call: TRBV3-1/TRBV3-2

cdr3_nt: TGTGCCAGCAGTCGGAGGTATGACACAGATACGCAGTATTTT
cdr3_aa: CASSRRYDTDTQYF
d_call: -
j_call: TRBJ2-3
clone_size: -
v_call: TRBV25-1

cdr3_nt: TGTGCCAGCAGCTGGAGGGACGCCCTCGGGAGTGGCTACACCTTC
cdr3_aa: CASSWRDALGSGYTF
d_call: -
j_call: TRBJ1-2
clone_size: -
v_call: TRBV5-6

cdr3_nt: TGTGCCAGCAAATCCCCCGGGACATCGGAAAAACTGTTTTTT
cdr3_aa: CASKSPGTSEKLFF
d_call: -
j_call: TRBJ1-4
clone_size: -
v_call: TRBV6-5

cdr3_nt: TGTGCCAGCACCCGGACAGGAGGGATTGCAACTAATGAAAAACTGTTTTTT
cdr3_aa: CASTRTGGIATNEKLFF
d_call: TRBD1
j_call: TRBJ1-4
clone_size: -
v_call: TRBV5-8

cdr3_nt: TGTGCCAGCACCCTAGGCCGGCTAGCCACAGATACGCAGTATTTT
cdr3_aa: CASTLGRLATDTQYF
d_call: -
j_call: TRBJ2-3
clone_size: -
v_call: TRBV7-2

cdr3_nt: TGTGCCAGCAGCCGTGGGACTAGCCAAGAGACCCAGTACTTC
cdr3_aa: CASSRGTSQETQYF
d_call: TRBD2
j_call: TRBJ2-5
clone_size: -
v_call: TRBV3-1/TRBV3-2

cdr3_nt: TGTGCCAGTAGTCCTCTAACTTTACAGGGATGGAACTATGGCTACACCTTC
cdr3_aa: CASSPLTLQGWNYGYTF
d_call: -
j_call: TRBJ1-2
clone_size: once
v_call: TRBV19

cdr3_nt: TGTGCCTGGACCCAGAGGGCGTTTGGGGAGCAGTACTTC
cdr3_aa: CAWTQRAFGEQYF
d_call: -
j_call: TRBJ2-7
clone_size: -
v_call: TRBV30

cdr3_nt: TGTGCCAGCAGCTTCAAAGGGGGGGTCACTGAAGCTTTCTTT
cdr3_aa: CASSFKGGVTEAFF
d_call: -
j_call: TRBJ1-1
clone_size: -
v_call: TRBV11-1

cdr3_nt: TGTGCCAGCAGCCAAGCAGGGGGCTCTGGGGCCAACGTCCTGACTTTC
cdr3_aa: CASSQAGGSGANVLTF
d_call: TRBD1
j_call: TRBJ2-6
clone_size: few
v_call: TRBV4-2

cdr3_nt: TGCGCCAGCAGCCAAGAAGGGACAGGGAGCACAGATACGCAGTATTTT
cdr3_aa: CASSQEGTGSTDTQYF
d_call: TRBD1
j_call: TRBJ2-3
clone_size: -
v_call: TRBV4-1

cdr3_nt: TGTGCCAGCAGGTACTCAGGGGGAAACACTGAAGCTTTCTTT
cdr3_aa: CASRYSGGNTEAFF
d_call: TRBD1
j_call: TRBJ1-1
clone_size: -
v_call: TRBV5-4

cdr3_nt: TGTGCCAGCAGTTTATCCGGAAGGGGCCTTGGCTCCTACGAGCAGTACTTC
cdr3_aa: CASSLSGRGLGSYEQYF
d_call: -
j_call: TRBJ2-7
clone_size: -
v_call: TRBV28

cdr3_nt: TGCAGCGTTGAACGGTACGGACAAAGCACTGAAGCTTTCTTT
cdr3_aa: CSVERYGQSTEAFF
d_call: -
j_call: TRBJ1-1
clone_size: -
v_call: TRBV29-1

cdr3_nt: TGTGCCTGGAGTCGTCTCTCCACCGGGGAGCTGTTTTTT
cdr3_aa: CAWSRLSTGELFF
d_call: -
j_call: TRBJ2-2
clone_size: few
v_call: TRBV30